This T cell receptor (beta chain) emerged from a study of glioma-infiltrating T cells. General observations from the study: Non-neoplastic patients had below-expected tissue-blood divergence, while all gliomas exceeded expectation.

The CDR3 is 14 amino acids. V lost 5 bases and J lost 2, with 13 bases in between. Germline loops: CDR1 MNHNS, CDR2 SASEGT. Using RNA template, CDR3s of TCR alpha and beta were amplified with iRepertoire arm-PCR. Tissue mRNA or PBMC total RNA, about 85-400 ng, went into one-step reverse transcription and amplification. TCRdb used MiXCR to reprocess the multiplex PCR reads, holding one entry per CDR3 protein. The sample consists of around 130,000 distinct CDR3 sequences, about 25% of them appearing once. This clonotype appeared many times. Its specificity is unknown. This TCR was recovered from a human donor with low-grade glioma or glioblastoma, undergoing nonglioma brain surgery, or in good health (not recorded which). The sequenced material came from glioma tissue, nonneoplastic brain tissue, or PBMCs (not recorded which). This chain connects TRBV6-1 to TRBJ2-7, with no clear D. CDR3 loop: CASSPQTGPYEQYV. The CDR3 DNA follows: TGTGCCAGCAGTCCCCAGACGGGCCCCTACGAGCAGTACGTC.